This T cell receptor beta chain was retrieved from a study of early T cells in non-severe SARS-CoV-2 infection. Study-wide background: Sequencing targeted bulk RNA from unsorted whole blood, leaving chains unpaired.

Findings and caveats of the study: The study's VDJdb matching favored anti-spike CD8 responses and missed private and CD4 specificities.

This clonotype was recorded at least ten times. The target antigen is unknown. Tagging with unique molecular identifiers was applied to individual cDNA molecules. A single record per CDR3 protein comes from TCRdb applying MiXCR to the 5' RACE reads. The repertoire holds approximately 70,000 distinct CDR3 sequences, with roughly 13% as singletons. The sample taken for sequencing was whole blood. The TCR originated in an adult who was a healthcare worker with PCR-confirmed SARS-CoV-2 infection or an uninfected control (not recorded which).

CDR3 residues: CASSSDPSQGSPLHF. CDR3 sequence (DNA): TGTGCCAGCAGCTCAGACCCATCCCAGGGTTCACCCCTCCACTTT. The chain has TRBV7-2 and TRBJ1-6; weak D call: TRBD1 (5 bases). Per the germline V gene, CDR1 is SGHTA and CDR2 is FQGNSA. V shed 4 bases and J shed 9 bases, with 16 bases lying between them. The CDR3 is 15 residues long.